The TCR beta chain under discussion was sequenced for a study of blood T cells in healthy people across ages. Details on this clonotype: Its antigen is unidentified.

Study outcomes and limitations: Naive T cell percentage strongly correlated with TCR beta diversity.

The length of the CDR3 is 15 residues. Germline values: CDR1 SNHLY, CDR2 FYNNEI. Trimming removed 8 bases from V and 6 bases from J; junction bases left unmatched: 10. Together with a sample-barcoded 5' primer, a J-beta primer mix was included in a second PCR lasting roughly 6 to 12 cycles. The authors tagged each cDNA molecule using a template-switch adaptor with 12 random nucleotides. TCRdb re-called the 5' RACE reads through MiXCR, storing one row per CDR3 protein. The sample has hundreds of thousands of distinct CDR3 sequences, around a fifth seen once. Source material: blood. This TCR derives from a man in his sixties or seventies in good health. The J gene is TRBJ1-6, the V gene TRBV2; 7 nucleotides agree with TRBD1. The DNA of the CDR3 is TGTGCCAGCCGGTTGGGGGGACAGTCTAATTCACCCCTCCACTTT. Encoded protein: CASRLGGQSNSPLHF.